This TCR beta chain derives from a study of T cells in Graves' hyperthyroidism and ophthalmopathy. On the study more broadly: The authors collected peripheral blood at initial diagnosis, before any treatment.

V was pared by 2 bases and J by 3 bases, with 5 bases between. Germline CDR1 reads MNHNS; CDR2 reads SASEGT. The CDR3 totals 14 residues. Amplified TCR beta CDR3 regions came from RNA transcripts. The HTBI primer set was used in a first-round RT-PCR of the TCR CDR3. Each CDR3 protein gets one entry after TCRdb re-called the multiplex PCR reads with MiXCR. Of fewer than 550,000 distinct CDR3 sequences in the sample, 15% to 18% are singletons; the top ten hold 7.5% to 9%. This clonotype has more than one count but fewer than ten. Antigen unknown. Study-wide points: Most thyroid clonotypes that were expanded above 0.001 also turned up in blood.

No ophthalmopathy progression within 18 months constituted stable Graves' hyperthyroidism. The PBMCs had their origin in roughly 9.8 ml of fresh peripheral blood. J is TRBJ1-6 and V is TRBV6-1, with D uncertain. The sample was blood. The sequence came from a woman under 30 with Graves' hyperthyroidism. CDR3 residues: CASSEQFYNSPLHF. CDR3 sequence (DNA): TGTGCCAGCAGTGAACAGTTCTATAATTCACCCCTCCACTTT.